The clone carrying this T cell receptor (beta chain) turned up a few times. This entry is derived from a study of blood T cells in healthy people across ages. Next came a second PCR, run for roughly 7 to 12 cycles, which used a sample-barcoded 5' primer along with a J-beta primer mix. TCRdb analysed the 5' RACE reads with MiXCR anew, one entry per CDR3 protein. The table has approximately 780,000 distinct CDR3 sequences, around a quarter seen once. Germline CDR1 is DFQATT and CDR2 is SNEGSKA (reference sequence). V was trimmed by 6 bases and J by 4 bases, leaving 18 bases between them. The CDR3 has 14 residues. These data also formed part of another study, on T cells of mothers and their children.

The TCR originated in a boy aged 10-17 years in good health. This chain connects TRBV20-1 to TRBJ2-5; D perhaps matches TRBD1 (6 bases). The sample consisted of blood. The CDR3 spells CSAMFGGGGETQYF. The CDR3 coding sequence is TGCAGTGCCATGTTTGGGGGCGGAGGAGAGACCCAGTACTTC.